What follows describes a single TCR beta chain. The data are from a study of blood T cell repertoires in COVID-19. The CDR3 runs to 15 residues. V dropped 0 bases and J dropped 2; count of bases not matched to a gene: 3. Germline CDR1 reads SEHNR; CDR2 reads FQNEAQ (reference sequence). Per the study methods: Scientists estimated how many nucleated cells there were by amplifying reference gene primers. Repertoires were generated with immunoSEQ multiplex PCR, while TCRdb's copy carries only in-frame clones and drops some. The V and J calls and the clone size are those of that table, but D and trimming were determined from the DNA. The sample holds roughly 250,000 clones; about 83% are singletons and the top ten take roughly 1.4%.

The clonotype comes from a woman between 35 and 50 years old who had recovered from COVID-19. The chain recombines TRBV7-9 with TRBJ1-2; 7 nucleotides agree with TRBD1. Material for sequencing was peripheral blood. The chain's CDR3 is CASSLAGTANYGYTF. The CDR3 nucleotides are TGTGCCAGCAGCTTAGCTGGGACAGCGAACTATGGCTACACCTTC.